Below, 22 T cell receptor beta chains from the same sample are listed, as sequenced in a study of regulatory T cells in long-lasting Graves disease. Time point of the sample: newly diagnosed GD, antithyroid drugs for less than 3 months. RNA isolated from PBMCs was used to make the TCR library. CDR3-region Arm-PCR and iRepertoire HTBI primers produced the TCR beta libraries. TCRdb redid the calling of the multiplex PCR reads with MiXCR, one entry per CDR3 protein. Of under 400,000 distinct CDR3 sequences listed, approximately 16% are singletons. This same sample was also taken into another study, of T cells in Graves' hyperthyroidism and ophthalmopathy.

The sequences come from peripheral blood mononuclear cells (PBMCs), collected at new diagnosis, from a patient treated with antithyroid drugs. The receptors come from a man between 35 and 55 years old with Graves disease.

There are a few counts of this clonotype. The chain uses TRBV24-1 and TRBJ2-2, with 10 positions matching TRBD1. V gave up 9 bases and J gave up 6 bases; unmatched junction bases: 6. Germline V gene sequence: CDR1 KGHDR, CDR2 SFDVKD. CDR3 length equals 14 residues. The CDR3 DNA follows: TGTGCCACCCGGGACAGGGGATCAGCCGGGGAGCTGTTTTTT. This sequence encodes CATRDRGSAGELFF.

The rearrangement joins TRBV3-1 to TRBJ1-2, with D uncertain. Trimming removed 2 bases from V and 3 bases from J, with 7 bases in between. This CDR3 has 13 residues. Germline CDR1 is LGHDT and CDR2 is YNNKEL (reference sequence). The CDR3 protein is CASSQIGYYGYTF. The CDR3 DNA is TGTGCCAGCAGCCAAATCGGTTACTATGGCTACACCTTC.

With respect to this clonotype: Just one base apart from a much larger clone, this may be a read error. The CDR3 here is CASSRQENEQYF. DNA for the CDR3: TGTGCCAGCAGCAGACAGGAGAATGAGCAGTACTTC. The chain couples TRBV7-9 to TRBJ2-3, with a possible D match to TRBD1 (6 bases). The last part of the DNA fits TRBJ2-7 better; the J call may be wrong. Germline V lookup: CDR1 SEHNR, CDR2 FQNEAQ (reference sequence). CDR3 length: 12 amino acids.

The table lists this clonotype with a few counts. In DNA, the CDR3 is TGCAGTGCGCCGGACAGGGGTCAAACCGGGGAGCTGTTTTTT. Amino acids: CSAPDRGQTGELFF. V gene TRBV20-1 combines with J gene TRBJ2-2, with TRBD1 identical over 9 bases. V dropped 6 bases and J dropped 5; count of bases not matched to a gene: 7. The CDR3 consists of 14 residues. CDR1 is DFQATT, CDR2 SNEGSKA, per germline (reference sequence).

This clonotype was found a few times. The chain combines TRBV5-1 with TRBJ1-6, with a tentative D call TRBD1 (5 bases). Germline V lookup: CDR1 SGHRS, CDR2 YFSETQ. The CDR3 runs 15 residues. Trimming left V 7 bases short and J 7 bases short, with 18 bases between. Here the CDR3 reads CASRDFRGENSPLHF. The CDR3 DNA sequence: TGCGCCAGCCGCGACTTTCGGGGGGAGAATTCACCCCTCCACTTT.

For this clonotype: This likely traces to a read error, being one base from a far larger clone. The chain recombines TRBV7-2 with TRBJ2-1; 7 nucleotides align to TRBD2. V was clipped by 1 base and J by 0 bases; unmatched bases: 3. The CDR3 runs 16 residues. The germline gives CDR1 SGHTA, CDR2 FQGNSA. The DNA for the CDR3 is TGTGCCAGCAGCTTAGATGGGAGGGCCTCCTACAATGAGCAGTTCTTC. Residues: CASSLDGRASYNEQFF.

Only a few counts were recorded for this clonotype. The gene calls are TRBV20-1 and TRBJ2-7; 8 bases match TRBD1. CDR1 DFQATT and CDR2 SNEGSKA come from the germline V gene (reference sequence). CDR3 length: 14 residues. V lost 5 bases to trimming and J lost 3 bases; unmatched junction nucleotides: 9. CDR3 residues: CSALPDRASYEQYF. The CDR3 DNA reads TGCAGTGCTCTCCCGGACAGGGCAAGCTACGAGCAGTACTTC.

This clonotype was picked up many times. The chain recombines TRBV6-1 with TRBJ2-1; no clear D gene. The CDR3 is 14 residues long. Trimming pared 0 bases from V and 7 bases from J, leaving 10 bases between. CDR1 and CDR2 (germline): MNHNS, SASEGT. The chain's CDR3 is CASSEASSSNEQFF. The CDR3 DNA follows: TGTGCCAGCAGTGAAGCGTCTAGTAGTAATGAGCAGTTCTTC.

This clonotype turned up a few times. The V call is TRBV14, the J call TRBJ2-7; a possible D gene is TRBD1 (5 bases). V was pared by 2 bases and J by 1 base, with 15 bases between. The CDR3 contains 16 residues. CDR1 SGHDN and CDR2 FVKESK come from the germline V gene. CDR3 in amino acids: CASSQRGRGPSYEQYF. CDR3 DNA sequence: TGTGCCAGCAGCCAAAGGGGAAGGGGTCCTTCCTACGAGCAGTACTTC. The full variable domain, rest sourced from reference TRBV14 and TRBJ2-7, is EAGVTQFPSHSVIEKGQTVTLRCDPISGHDNLYWYRRVMGKEIKFLLHFVKESKQDESGMPNNRFLAERTGGTYSTLKVQPAELEDSGVYFCASSQRGRGPSYEQYFGPGTRLTVT.

This clonotype has ten or more counts. The chain is built from TRBV2 and TRBJ2-3, with 9 bases identical to TRBD2. V was clipped by 6 bases and J by 2 bases; unmatched bases: 3. Germline V gives CDR1 SNHLY, CDR2 FYNNEI. The CDR3 sequence is 14 residues long. The CDR3 nucleotides are TGTGCCAGCAGGAGCGGGGGGTCCACAGATACGCAGTATTTT. Translation gives CASRSGGSTDTQYF. Combining the CDR3 with reference TRBV2 and TRBJ2-3 gives the whole variable domain EPEVTQTPSHQVTQMGQEVILRCVPISNHLYFYWYRQILGQKVEFLVSFYNNEISEKSEIFDDQFSVERPDGSNFTLKIRSTKLEDSAMYFCASRSGGSTDTQYFGPGTRLTVL.

At least ten counts were recorded for this clonotype. This chain links TRBV6-1 with TRBJ1-6; possibly TRBD1 for D (6 bases). The germline V gene has CDR1 MNHNS and CDR2 SASEGT. The CDR3 sequence is 15 residues long. With 7 bases removed from V and 4 bases from J, the gap between germline ends came to 14 bases. The CDR3 region has the DNA TGTGCCAGCAAAACAGGGCCCGCTTATAATTCACCCCTCCACTTT. It translates to CASKTGPAYNSPLHF.

This clonotype turned up a few times. The genes are TRBV4-2 and TRBJ2-1; 11 positions match TRBD2. Per the germline V gene, CDR1 is LGHNA and CDR2 is YNFKEQ. V dropped 4 bases and J dropped 9; count of bases not matched to a gene: 14. This CDR3 region has 17 residues. This CDR3 reads CASSRPSIAGGLGEQFF. The CDR3 nucleotides read TGTGCCAGCAGCCGGCCCTCCATAGCGGGGGGGTTGGGTGAGCAGTTCTTC.

This clonotype was counted many times. The rearrangement joins TRBV28 to TRBJ1-6; possible D gene TRBD1, 6 bases. CDR3 size: 13 residues. Trimming left V 8 bases short and J 6 bases short, with 11 bases between. CDR1 MDHEN and CDR2 SYDVKM come from the germline V gene. The CDR3 loop is CASRRGPNSPLHF. CDR3 nucleotide sequence: TGTGCCAGCCGTCGGGGGCCTAATTCACCCCTCCACTTT.

The sample holds many counts of this clonotype. The chain uses TRBV20-1 and TRBJ2-1, with 11 bases aligning to TRBD2. CDR1 and CDR2 (germline): DFQATT, SNEGSKA (reference sequence). V trimming: 6 bases; J trimming: 4 bases; junction bases outside the gene matches: 5. This CDR3 is 14 amino acids long. The CDR3 is CSAPLAGDYNEQFF. CDR3 sequence (DNA): TGCAGTGCGCCACTAGCGGGGGATTACAATGAGCAGTTCTTC.

V gene TRBV6-1 combines with J gene TRBJ2-3; TRBD1 aligns across 11 bases. V lost 6 bases to trimming and J lost 5 bases; unmatched junction nucleotides: 4. Germline CDR1 and CDR2: MNHNS and SASEGT. The CDR3 totals 14 residues. The CDR3 region has the DNA TGTGCCAGCAGGCTGGGACAGGGGGGAGATACGCAGTATTTT. Translated, it gives CASRLGQGGDTQYF.

The chain couples TRBV4-2 to TRBJ2-3, with D perhaps TRBD1 or TRBD2 (5 bases each). Germline loops: CDR1 LGHNA, CDR2 YNFKEQ. Trimming pared 0 bases from V and 5 bases from J, leaving 15 bases between. The CDR3 extends over 16 amino acids. CDR3 amino acids: CASSQEYRRGIDTQYF. CDR3 coding DNA: TGTGCCAGCAGCCAAGAATATCGCCGGGGCATAGATACGCAGTATTTT.

The table lists this clonotype with many counts. The V and J genes are TRBV11-3 and TRBJ1-2, with D uncertain. CDR1 is SGHNT and CDR2 is YENEEA in the germline V gene. V lost 2 bases and J 7 bases, leaving 8 bases between the germline ends. The CDR3 is 12 amino acids. CDR3 sequence: CASSLRETGYTF. In DNA, the CDR3 is TGTGCCAGCAGCTTAAGGGAGACTGGCTACACCTTC.

This clonotype was seen only a few times. The gene calls are TRBV5-1 and TRBJ2-7; possibly TRBD2 for D (6 bases). Trimming stripped 4 bases from V and 5 bases from J, with 22 bases between. The CDR3 runs 16 residues. From germline, CDR1 is SGHRS and CDR2 YFSETQ. The CDR3 nucleotides are TGCGCCAGCAGCCCCAAGTTATGGGGGGAGGTTCACGAGCAGTACTTC. Its protein is CASSPKLWGEVHEQYF. Variable domain in full (rest from reference TRBV5-1 and TRBJ2-7): KAGVTQTPRYLIKTRGQQVTLSCSPISGHRSVSWYQQTPGQGLQFLFEYFSETQRNKGNFPGRFSGRQFSNSRSEMNVSTLELGDSALYLCASSPKLWGEVHEQYFGPGTRLTVT.

This clonotype was observed a few times. V is TRBV12-3 or TRBV12-4 and J is TRBJ1-6; D possibly corresponds to TRBD1 (5 bases). V was cut by 5 bases and J by 5 bases, with 10 bases left in between. CDR3 length: 14 amino acids. CDR3 amino acids: CASSRAGHNSPLHF. CDR3 nucleotide sequence: TGTGCCAGCAGTCGAGCAGGGCATAATTCACCCCTCCACTTT.

V and J are TRBV28 and TRBJ2-3; D may correspond to TRBD1 or TRBD2 (5 bases each). The CDR3 is 14 amino acids. V lost 10 bases and J lost 0, with 14 bases in between. Germline V lookup: CDR1 MDHEN, CDR2 SYDVKM. The CDR3 spells CATHIGGSTDTQYF. Here the CDR3 DNA reads TGTGCCACCCACATTGGGGGTAGCACAGATACGCAGTATTTT.

The chain links TRBV3-1 to TRBJ2-2; 9 bases fit TRBD2. CDR3 length: 15 residues. J gave up 3 bases and V 7 bases, and 6 bases lay outside the gene matches. Germline V gene sequence: CDR1 LGHDT, CDR2 YNNKEL (reference sequence). This CDR3 is CASKLGGGDTGELFF. CDR3 sequence (DNA): TGTGCCAGCAAGTTGGGCGGGGGGGACACCGGGGAGCTGTTTTTT.

The rearrangement joins TRBV5-1 to TRBJ1-1; D is perhaps TRBD1 (5 bases). The CDR3 extends over 16 amino acids. The germline V and J ends were trimmed by 4 bases and 4 bases, with 20 bases remaining between them. The germline CDR1 and CDR2 sequences are SGHRS and YFSETQ. The CDR3 bases are TGCGCCAGCAGCGTTGGATGGGACCGCGGAGGCACTGAAGCTTTCTTT. As protein: CASSVGWDRGGTEAFF.